This TCR beta chain was profiled in a study of blood T cell repertoires in COVID-19. The CDR3 sequence is 14 residues long. With 0 bases clipped from V and 5 bases from J, the junction kept 4 bases outside the gene matches. Germline V lookup: CDR1 GTSNPN, CDR2 SVGIG (reference sequence). Only in-frame clones appear in the TCRdb table, and some are missing; sequencing was by immunoSEQ multiplex PCR. The table shows 400,000 to 450,000 clones, with 80% to 90% occurring only once. This clonotype was obtained from a man younger than 40 who had recovered from COVID-19. This sequence joins TRBV30 and TRBJ2-7; 10 bases align to TRBD1. The sample consisted of PBMCs or T cells enriched from blood (not recorded which). For the CDR3, the DNA is TGTGCCTGGAGTGTAGGACAGGGGGTCCACGAGCAGTACTTC. It yields the protein CAWSVGQGVHEQYF.